The 9 T cell receptor beta chains below were found in one sample sequenced in a study of cytomegalovirus exposure and HLA in healthy donors. The PCR employed 60 Vbeta primers together with 13 Jbeta primers. Profiling relied on immunoSEQ multiplex PCR, and the TCRdb table lists in-frame clones only, not all of them. The sample gives 50,000 to 60,000 clones, about three quarters of which show up once; approximately 2.7% is in the top ten. The source material was PBMCs. These receptors were obtained from a man aged 18 to 35 in good health and CMV-seronegative.

The J gene is TRBJ1-1, the V gene TRBV5-1; tentative D call: TRBD1 (5 bases). The CDR3 extends over 14 amino acids. The V end was cut by 3 bases, the J end by 7 bases, with 16 bases between. Germline CDR1 SGHRS, CDR2 YFSETQ. CDR3 coding DNA: TGCGCCAGCAGCTCTCTCGGGGGGGGTAATGAAGCTTTCTTT. Translation gives CASSSLGGGNEAFF.

Only one count was recorded for this clone. The rearrangement joins TRBV5-6 to TRBJ2-5; 12 nucleotides line up with TRBD2. The trim removed 4 bases at V and 5 bases at J, leaving 9 bases unmatched. CDR3 size: 16 residues. CDR1 is SGHDT and CDR2 is YYEEEE in the germline V gene. The CDR3 here is CASSLAGGVPRETQYF. CDR3 in DNA: TGTGCCAGCAGCCTAGCGGGGGGGGTACCAAGGGAGACCCAGTACTTC. The variable domain in full, with the rest retrieved from reference TRBV5-6 and TRBJ2-5, is DAGVTQSPTHLIKTRGQQVTLRCSPKSGHDTVSWYQQALGQGPQFIFQYYEEEERQRGNFPDRFSGHQFPNYSSELNVNALLLGDSALYLCASSLAGGVPRETQYFGPGTRLLVL.

This chain links TRBV7-2 with TRBJ1-2; D possibly corresponds to TRBD1 (5 bases). The V end lost 8 bases, the J end lost 3 bases, and 13 bases lay between the germline ends. The CDR3 consists of 13 residues. Germline V lookup: CDR1 SGHTA, CDR2 FQGNSA. The CDR3 coding sequence is TGTGCCAGCCGGGGGGACGGACACTATGGCTACACCTTC. Translating it yields CASRGDGHYGYTF.

This clone is a singleton in its sample. CDR3 in DNA: TGTGCCAGCAGCGTCCGGGGATACAATGAGCAGTTCTTC. Its protein is CASSVRGYNEQFF. The chain recombines TRBV9 with TRBJ2-1; D might be TRBD2 (5 bases). The CDR3 sequence is 13 residues long. Trimming left V 2 bases short and J 4 bases short, with 7 bases between. Germline V gene data show CDR1 as SGDLS and CDR2 as YYNGEE. Drawing the rest from reference TRBV9 and TRBJ2-1, the complete variable domain is DSGVTQTPKHLITATGQRVTLRCSPRSGDLSVYWYQQSLDQGLQFLIQYYNGEERAKGNILERFSAQQFPDLHSELNLSSLELGDSALYFCASSVRGYNEQFFGPGTRLTVL.

There are a few counts of this clone. The chain links TRBV6-5 to TRBJ1-1; 7 bases line up with TRBD1. Per the germline V gene, CDR1 is MNHEY and CDR2 is SVGAGI. This CDR3 spans 11 amino acids. The V segment lost 8 bases and the J segment 8 bases; nucleotides outside the gene matches: 5. This CDR3 is CASGEGAEAFF. The CDR3 DNA sequence: TGTGCCAGCGGAGAGGGGGCGGAAGCTTTCTTT.

J is TRBJ2-6 and V is TRBV5-1, with D unresolved. CDR3 size: 14 residues. Germline CDR1 and CDR2: SGHRS and YFSETQ. V gave up 4 bases and J gave up 0 bases, with 5 bases separating them. The CDR3 is CASSPLSGANVLTF. The CDR3 DNA sequence: TGCGCCAGCAGCCCACTCTCTGGGGCCAACGTCCTGACTTTC. Full variable domain (rest looked up from reference TRBV5-1 and TRBJ2-6): KAGVTQTPRYLIKTRGQQVTLSCSPISGHRSVSWYQQTPGQGLQFLFEYFSETQRNKGNFPGRFSGRQFSNSRSEMNVSTLELGDSALYLCASSPLSGANVLTFGAGSRLTVL.

The J gene is TRBJ2-7, the V gene TRBV7-8, with D perhaps matching TRBD1 (6 bases). Germline CDR1 SGHVS, CDR2 FQNEAQ. Trimming cost V 6 bases and J 3 bases, with 12 bases left between them. This CDR3 spans 13 amino acids. The CDR3 nucleotides are TGTGCCAGCAGTCCAAGACAGGTCTACGAGCAGTACTTC. It is translated as CASSPRQVYEQYF.

This clone has a handful of counts. The chain carries TRBV7-9 and TRBJ1-2; TRBD1 matches 10 bases. The V and J ends lost 5 bases and 8 bases, in that order; junction bases with no gene match: 8. Germline assignment: CDR1 SEHNR and CDR2 FQNEAQ (reference sequence). CDR3 length equals 14 residues. CDR3 DNA sequence: TGTGCCAGCAGCCCCGGGACAGGGGCAGGAGGCTACACCTTC. Translating gives CASSPGTGAGGYTF. Drawing the rest from reference TRBV7-9 and TRBJ1-2, the complete variable domain is DTGVSQNPRHKITKRGQNVTFRCDPISEHNRLYWYRQTLGQGPEFLTYFQNEAQLEKSRLLSDRFSAERPKGSFSTLEIQRTEQGDSAMYLCASSPGTGAGGYTFGSGTRLTVV.

The CDR3 region has the DNA TGTGCCAGCAAACCTCAGGGGGGAGTAACTGAAGCTTTCTTT. Encoded protein: CASKPQGGVTEAFF. The chain couples TRBV28 to TRBJ1-1; 7 positions agree with TRBD1. Germline values: CDR1 MDHEN, CDR2 SYDVKM. The trim removed 7 bases at V and 5 bases at J, leaving 10 bases unmatched. The CDR3 runs 14 residues.